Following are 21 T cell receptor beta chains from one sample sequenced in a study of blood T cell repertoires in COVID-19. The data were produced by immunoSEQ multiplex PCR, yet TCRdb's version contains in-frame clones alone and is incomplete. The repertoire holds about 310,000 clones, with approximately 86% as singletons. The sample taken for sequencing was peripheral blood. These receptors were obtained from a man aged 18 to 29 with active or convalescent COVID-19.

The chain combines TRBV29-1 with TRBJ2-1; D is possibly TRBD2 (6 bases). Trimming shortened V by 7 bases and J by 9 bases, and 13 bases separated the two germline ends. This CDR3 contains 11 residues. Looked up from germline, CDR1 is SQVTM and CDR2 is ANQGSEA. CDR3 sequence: CSGSTRVEQFF. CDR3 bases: TGCAGCGGATCGACTAGAGTTGAGCAGTTCTTC.

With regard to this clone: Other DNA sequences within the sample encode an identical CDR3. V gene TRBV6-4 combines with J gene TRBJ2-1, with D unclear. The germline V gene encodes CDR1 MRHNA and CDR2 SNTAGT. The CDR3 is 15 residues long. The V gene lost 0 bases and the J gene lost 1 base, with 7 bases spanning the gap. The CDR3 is CASSDSAGSYNEQFF. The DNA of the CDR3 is TGTGCCAGCAGTGACTCGGCAGGATCCTACAATGAGCAGTTCTTC.

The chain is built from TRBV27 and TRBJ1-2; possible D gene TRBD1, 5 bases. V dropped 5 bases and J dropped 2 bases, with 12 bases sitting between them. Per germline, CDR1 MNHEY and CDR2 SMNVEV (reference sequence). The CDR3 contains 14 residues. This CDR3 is CASSPRGGNYGYTF. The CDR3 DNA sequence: TGTGCCAGCAGTCCCCGGGGGGGGAACTATGGCTACACCTTC.

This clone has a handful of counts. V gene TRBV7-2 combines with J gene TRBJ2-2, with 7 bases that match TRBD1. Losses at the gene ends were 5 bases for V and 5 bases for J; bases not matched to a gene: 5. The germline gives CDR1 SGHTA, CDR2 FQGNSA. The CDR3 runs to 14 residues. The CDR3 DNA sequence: TGTGCCAGCAGCCCCACGACAGGGACCGGGGAGCTGTTTTTT. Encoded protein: CASSPTTGTGELFF.

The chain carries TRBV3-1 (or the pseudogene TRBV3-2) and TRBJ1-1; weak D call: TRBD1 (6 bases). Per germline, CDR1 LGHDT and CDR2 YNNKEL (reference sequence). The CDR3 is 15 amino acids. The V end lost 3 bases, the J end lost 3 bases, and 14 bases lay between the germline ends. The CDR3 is CASSQRGQGYTEAFF. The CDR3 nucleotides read TGTGCCAGCAGCCAGCGAGGTCAGGGGTACACTGAAGCTTTCTTT.

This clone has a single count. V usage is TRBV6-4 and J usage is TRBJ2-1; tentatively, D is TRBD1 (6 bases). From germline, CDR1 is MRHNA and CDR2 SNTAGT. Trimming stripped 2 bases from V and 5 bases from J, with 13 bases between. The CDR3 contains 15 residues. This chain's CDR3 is CASSDPKGVDNEQFF. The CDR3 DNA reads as TGTGCCAGCAGTGACCCGAAGGGGGTCGACAATGAGCAGTTCTTC.

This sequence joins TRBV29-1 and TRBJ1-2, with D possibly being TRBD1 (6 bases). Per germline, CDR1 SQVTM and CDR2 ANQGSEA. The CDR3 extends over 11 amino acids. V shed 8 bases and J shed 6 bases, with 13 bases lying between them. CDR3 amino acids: CSITGNDGYTF. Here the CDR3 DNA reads TGCAGCATTACAGGGAATGATGGCTACACCTTC.

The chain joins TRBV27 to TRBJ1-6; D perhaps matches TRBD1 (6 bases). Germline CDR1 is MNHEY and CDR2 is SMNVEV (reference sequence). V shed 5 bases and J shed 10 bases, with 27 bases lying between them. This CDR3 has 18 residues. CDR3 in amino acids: CASSARSLQGTEISPLHF. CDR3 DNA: TGTGCCAGCAGTGCTCGATCATTACAGGGTACGGAGATCTCACCCCTCCACTTT.

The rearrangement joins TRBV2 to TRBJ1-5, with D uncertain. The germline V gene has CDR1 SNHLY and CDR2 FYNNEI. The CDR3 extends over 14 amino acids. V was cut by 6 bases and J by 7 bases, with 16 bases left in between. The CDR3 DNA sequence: TGTGCCAGCAGCCTACGTATCCTACTCCAGCCCCAGCATTTT. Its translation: CASSLRILLQPQHF.

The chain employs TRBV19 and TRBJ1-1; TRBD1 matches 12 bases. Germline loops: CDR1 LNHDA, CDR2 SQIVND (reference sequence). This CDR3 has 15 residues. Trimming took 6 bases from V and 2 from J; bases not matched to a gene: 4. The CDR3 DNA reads TGTGCCAGTAGGGGACAGGGGGCGTTTAACACTGAAGCTTTCTTT. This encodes CASRGQGAFNTEAFF.

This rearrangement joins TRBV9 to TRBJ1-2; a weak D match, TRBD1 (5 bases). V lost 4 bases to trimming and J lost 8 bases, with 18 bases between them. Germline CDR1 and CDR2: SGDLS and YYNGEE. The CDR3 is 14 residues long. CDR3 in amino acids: CASSPWGGLEGYTF. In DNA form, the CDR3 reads TGTGCCAGCAGCCCTTGGGGCGGTCTGGAGGGCTACACCTTC. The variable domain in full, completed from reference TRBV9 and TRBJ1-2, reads DSGVTQTPKHLITATGQRVTLRCSPRSGDLSVYWYQQSLDQGLQFLIQYYNGEERAKGNILERFSAQQFPDLHSELNLSSLELGDSALYFCASSPWGGLEGYTFGSGTRLTVV.

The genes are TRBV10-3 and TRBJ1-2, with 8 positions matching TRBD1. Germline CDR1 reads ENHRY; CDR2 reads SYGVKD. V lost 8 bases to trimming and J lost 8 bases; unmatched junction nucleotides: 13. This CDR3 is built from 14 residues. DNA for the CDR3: TGTGCCATCCACGGCGGGGACAGGCGAGACGGCTACACCTTC. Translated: CAIHGGDRRDGYTF.

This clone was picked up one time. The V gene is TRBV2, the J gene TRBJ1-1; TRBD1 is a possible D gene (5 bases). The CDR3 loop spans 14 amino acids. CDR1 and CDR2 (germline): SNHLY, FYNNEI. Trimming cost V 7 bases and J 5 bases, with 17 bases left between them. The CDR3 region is CASMVEGVTTEAFF. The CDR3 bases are TGTGCCAGCATGGTCGAAGGGGTGACGACTGAAGCTTTCTTT.

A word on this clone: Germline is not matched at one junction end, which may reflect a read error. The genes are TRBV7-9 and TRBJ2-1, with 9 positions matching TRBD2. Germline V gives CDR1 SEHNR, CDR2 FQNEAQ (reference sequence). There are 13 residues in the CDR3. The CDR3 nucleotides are TGTGCCAGCAGCATAGCGGGAGCGAATGAGCAGTTCTTC. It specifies CASSIAGANEQFF.

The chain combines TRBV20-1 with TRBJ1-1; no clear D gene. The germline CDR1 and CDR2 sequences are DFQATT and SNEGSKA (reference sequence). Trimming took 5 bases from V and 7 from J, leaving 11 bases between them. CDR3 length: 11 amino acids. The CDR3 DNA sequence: TGCAGTGCTCCTGCAACGGGTGAAGCTTTCTTT. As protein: CSAPATGEAFF.

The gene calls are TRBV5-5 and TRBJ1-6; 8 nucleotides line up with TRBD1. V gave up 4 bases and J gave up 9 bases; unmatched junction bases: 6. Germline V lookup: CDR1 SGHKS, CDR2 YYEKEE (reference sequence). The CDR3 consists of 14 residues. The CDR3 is CASSDRTGSSPLHF. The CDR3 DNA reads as TGTGCCAGCAGCGATAGGACAGGGAGTTCACCCCTCCACTTT.

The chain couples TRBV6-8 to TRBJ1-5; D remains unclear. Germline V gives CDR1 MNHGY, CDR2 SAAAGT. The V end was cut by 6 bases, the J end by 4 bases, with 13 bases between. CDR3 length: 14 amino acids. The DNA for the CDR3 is TGTGCCAGCAGCCACAGTCTTTGGAATCAGCCCCAGCATTTT. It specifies CASSHSLWNQPQHF.

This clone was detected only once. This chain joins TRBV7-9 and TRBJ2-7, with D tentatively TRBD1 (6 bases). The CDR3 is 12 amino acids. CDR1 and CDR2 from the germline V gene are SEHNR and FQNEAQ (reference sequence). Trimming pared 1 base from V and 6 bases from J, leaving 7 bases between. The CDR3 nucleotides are TGTGCCAGCAGCTTAGAAGGGGGCGAGCAGTACTTC. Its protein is CASSLEGGEQYF.

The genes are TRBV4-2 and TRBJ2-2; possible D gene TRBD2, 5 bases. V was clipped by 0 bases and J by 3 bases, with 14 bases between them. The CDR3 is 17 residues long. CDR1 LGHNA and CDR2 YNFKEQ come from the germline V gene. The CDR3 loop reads CASSQDVQEVDTGELFF. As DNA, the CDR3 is TGTGCCAGCAGCCAAGATGTCCAGGAGGTTGACACCGGGGAGCTGTTTTTT.

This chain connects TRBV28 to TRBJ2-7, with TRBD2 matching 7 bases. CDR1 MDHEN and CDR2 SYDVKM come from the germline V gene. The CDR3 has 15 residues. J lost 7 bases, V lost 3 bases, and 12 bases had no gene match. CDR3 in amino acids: CASSFKGRAAGEQYF. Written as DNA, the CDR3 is TGTGCCAGCAGTTTTAAGGGGAGGGCCGCGGGGGAGCAGTACTTC.

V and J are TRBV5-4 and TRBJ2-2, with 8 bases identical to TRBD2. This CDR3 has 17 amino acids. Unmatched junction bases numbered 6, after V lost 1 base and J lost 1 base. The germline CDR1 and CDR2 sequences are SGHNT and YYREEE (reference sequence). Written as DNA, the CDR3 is TGTGCCAGCAGCTTGTGGCCAGCGGGGGTGAACACCGGGGAGCTGTTTTTT. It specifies CASSLWPAGVNTGELFF.